The T cell receptor (beta chain) under discussion was sequenced for a study of T cell responses to AZD1222 COVID-19 vaccine. Study-level information: Investigators merged groups given second doses at roughly 4 or roughly 12 weeks.

Comment on this clone: The antigen is unknown.

Profiling relied on immunoSEQ multiplex PCR, and the TCRdb table lists in-frame clones only, not all of them. In the table there are tens of thousands of clones, 75% to 90% of which are singletons. General observations from the study: Donors were chiefly white British, with a greater number of females, and clonal diversity was perhaps underestimated. With two AZD1222 doses given, Spike-specific TCR breadth and depth both rose.

The starting material was peripheral blood, obtained on day 0 of AZD1222 vaccination. The clonotype was recovered from an adult in good health.

Here the CDR3 reads CASSSSGSPYNEQFF. CDR3 bases: TGTGCCAGCAGCTCTAGCGGGAGTCCTTACAATGAGCAGTTCTTC. V and J are TRBV7-3 and TRBJ2-1; 10 nucleotides line up with TRBD2. The CDR3 length is 15 residues. In germline, CDR1 is SGHTA, CDR2 FQGTGA. V was pared by 4 bases and J by 4 bases, with 4 bases of the junction left unmatched.